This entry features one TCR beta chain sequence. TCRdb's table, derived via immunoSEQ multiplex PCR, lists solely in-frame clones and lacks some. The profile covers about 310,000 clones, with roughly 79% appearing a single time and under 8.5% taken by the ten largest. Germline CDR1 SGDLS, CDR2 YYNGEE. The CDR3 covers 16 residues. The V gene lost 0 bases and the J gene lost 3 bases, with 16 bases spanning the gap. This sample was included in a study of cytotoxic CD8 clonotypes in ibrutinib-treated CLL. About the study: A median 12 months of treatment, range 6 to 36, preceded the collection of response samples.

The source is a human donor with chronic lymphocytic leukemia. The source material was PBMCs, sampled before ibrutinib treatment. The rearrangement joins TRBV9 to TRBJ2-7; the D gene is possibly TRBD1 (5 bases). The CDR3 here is CASSVGTYDPLYEQYF. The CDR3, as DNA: TGTGCCAGCAGCGTAGGGACATACGACCCGCTCTACGAGCAGTACTTC.